The entry that follows covers one T cell receptor (beta chain) sequence. Antigen unknown. These data originate in a study of OX40 agonist ivuxolimab in advanced cancers. The protocol was immunoSEQ multiplex PCR, while the TCRdb copy is restricted to in-frame clones and leaves out a portion. The sample holds some 76,000 clones; around four fifths are singletons and the top ten take around 1.8%. Germline assignment: CDR1 SGHTA and CDR2 FQGNSA. The V end was cut by 5 bases, the J end by 6 bases, with 11 bases between. This CDR3 comprises 13 residues. Overall study results and limits: Expansion of clones was among the lowest in partial responders at 0.1-3.0 mg/kg.

Sequenced material: CD4+ or CD8+ T cells sorted from blood, taken in a trial of the OX40 agonist ivuxolimab. This TCR was sampled from an adult with an advanced solid tumor such as melanoma, head and neck, liver or kidney cancer. The J gene is TRBJ2-1, the V gene TRBV7-2, with D possibly being TRBD1 or TRBD2 (5 bases each). CDR3 residues: CASSRDPPNEQFF. CDR3 coding DNA: TGTGCCAGCAGCCGGGACCCTCCCAATGAGCAGTTCTTC. Full variable domain (remainder filled in from reference TRBV7-2 and TRBJ2-1): GAGVSQSPSNKVTEKGKDVELRCDPISGHTALYWYRQSLGQGLEFLIYFQGNSAPDKSGLPSDRFSAERTGGSVSTLTIQRTQQEDSAVYLCASSRDPPNEQFFGPGTRLTVL.